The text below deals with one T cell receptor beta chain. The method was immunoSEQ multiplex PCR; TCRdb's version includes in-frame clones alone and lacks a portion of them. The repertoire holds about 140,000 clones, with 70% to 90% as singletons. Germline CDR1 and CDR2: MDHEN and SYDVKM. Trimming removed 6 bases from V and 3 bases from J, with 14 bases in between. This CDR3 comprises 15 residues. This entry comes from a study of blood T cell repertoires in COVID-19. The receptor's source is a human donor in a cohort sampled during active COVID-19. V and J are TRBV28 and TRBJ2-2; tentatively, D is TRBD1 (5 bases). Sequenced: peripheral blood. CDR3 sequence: CASRFPAGYTGELFF. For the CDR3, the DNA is TGTGCCAGCAGGTTTCCGGCAGGGTACACCGGGGAGCTGTTTTTT.